These 7 T cell receptor beta chains came from one sample sequenced in a study of T cells in Graves' hyperthyroidism and ophthalmopathy. Template material for amplifying TCR beta CDR3 regions consisted of RNA transcripts. A first-round RT-PCR of the TCR CDR3 used the HTBI primer set. Via MiXCR, TCRdb re-called the multiplex PCR reads, giving one row per CDR3 protein. The table has over 350,000 distinct CDR3 sequences, around 15% seen once. The sequencing sample was made of blood. These receptor sequences come from a man between 18 and 35 years old with Graves' ophthalmopathy.

Many counts were recorded for this clonotype. This chain uses TRBV4-1 with TRBJ2-5; D is possibly TRBD1 (6 bases). Germline V gene lookup returns CDR1 MGHRA and CDR2 YSYEKL. Trimming removed 1 base from V and 2 bases from J, with 8 bases in between. The CDR3 is 14 amino acids. The CDR3 coding sequence is TGCGCCAGCAGCCAAGGAAGGGGGCAAGAGACCCAGTACTTC. Residues: CASSQGRGQETQYF.

This clonotype came up many times. For the CDR3, the DNA is TGTGCCAGCTCACCACCCCCGGTGAATACTGAAAAACTGTTTTTT. It encodes CASSPPPVNTEKLFF. The chain is built from TRBV18 and TRBJ1-4; D is unclear. Looked up from germline, CDR1 is KGHSH and CDR2 is LQKENI. This CDR3 region has 15 residues. V lost 0 bases and J 7 bases, leaving 12 bases between the germline ends.

This clonotype showed up many times. The gene calls are TRBV3-1 and TRBJ1-2; 8 positions match TRBD1. There are 14 residues in the CDR3. The junction had 10 bases not matched to a gene; V was cut back by 6 bases and J by 7 bases. Germline V gene sequence: CDR1 LGHDT, CDR2 YNNKEL (reference sequence). The CDR3 DNA reads TGTGCCAGCAGGCCCACCCAGGGGGCTGGTGGCTACACCTTC. Its protein product is CASRPTQGAGGYTF.

The gene calls are TRBV10-3 and TRBJ2-7; D is uncertain. The CDR3 covers 15 residues. The V gene lost 0 bases and the J gene lost 1 base, with 10 bases spanning the gap. From germline, CDR1 is ENHRY and CDR2 SYGVKD. CDR3 in DNA: TGTGCCATCAGTGAGTCGGCACCGTATTCCTACGAGCAGTACTTC. It translates to CAISESAPYSYEQYF.

This clonotype was detected only a few times. The rearrangement joins TRBV7-8 to TRBJ2-3; maybe TRBD1 (6 bases). The germline CDR1 and CDR2 sequences are SGHVS and FQNEAQ. V was pared by 5 bases and J by 7 bases, with 13 bases between. This CDR3 has 13 residues. The CDR3 DNA sequence: TGTGCCAGCAGCCGATCAGGGGATTATACGCAGTATTTT. It codes for CASSRSGDYTQYF.

The chain carries TRBV5-1 and TRBJ2-2; 9 bases match TRBD2. The germline CDR1 and CDR2 sequences are SGHRS and YFSETQ. The V and J ends lost 2 bases and 2 bases, in that order; junction bases with no gene match: 1. The CDR3 is 15 residues long. In nucleotides, the CDR3 is TGCGCCAGCAGCTTCCTAGCGGGAAACACCGGGGAGCTGTTTTTT. Residues: CASSFLAGNTGELFF.

This clonotype has at least ten counts. This chain uses TRBV3-1 with TRBJ1-5; D unresolved. This CDR3 is 15 amino acids long. CDR1 is LGHDT, CDR2 YNNKEL, per germline (reference sequence). V dropped 0 bases and J dropped 5 bases, with 11 bases sitting between them. Here the CDR3 DNA reads TGTGCCAGCAGCCAAGATTCGACTAAAGATCAGCCCCAGCATTTT. Its protein is CASSQDSTKDQPQHF.